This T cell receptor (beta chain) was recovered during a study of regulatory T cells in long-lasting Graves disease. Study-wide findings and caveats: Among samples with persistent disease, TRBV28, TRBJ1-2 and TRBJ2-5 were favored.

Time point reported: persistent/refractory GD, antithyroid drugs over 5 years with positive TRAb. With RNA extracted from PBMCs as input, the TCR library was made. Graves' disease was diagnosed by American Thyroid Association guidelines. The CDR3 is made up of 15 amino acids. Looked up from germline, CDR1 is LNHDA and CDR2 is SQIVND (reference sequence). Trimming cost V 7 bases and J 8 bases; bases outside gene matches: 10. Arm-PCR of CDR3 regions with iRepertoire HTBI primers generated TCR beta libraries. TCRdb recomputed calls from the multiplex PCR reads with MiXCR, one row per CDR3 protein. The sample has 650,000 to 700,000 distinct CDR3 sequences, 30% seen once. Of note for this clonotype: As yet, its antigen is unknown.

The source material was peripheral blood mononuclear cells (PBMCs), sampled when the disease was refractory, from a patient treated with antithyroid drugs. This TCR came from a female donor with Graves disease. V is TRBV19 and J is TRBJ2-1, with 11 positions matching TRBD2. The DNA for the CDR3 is TGTGCCAGTACCCCGACTAGCGGGACCGTTGATGAGCAGTTCTTC. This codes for CASTPTSGTVDEQFF.